Listed below are T cell receptor beta chains from one sample, sequenced in a study of T cells after yellow fever vaccination. A single record per CDR3 protein comes from TCRdb applying MiXCR to the 5' RACE reads. The repertoire holds around 400,000 distinct CDR3 sequences, with roughly 11% as singletons. The sequences come from PBMCs, collected on the day of the first yellow fever vaccination. The receptors were sampled from a young man who received the YFV17D yellow fever vaccine. The CDR3 runs from the conserved cysteine through the conserved F or W. Fields, in order: J gene, clone size, D gene, V gene, CDR3 DNA, CDR3 protein. The D gene is left open where the match is weak. Some rows have no size entry. The others give once, few or many, or a class for an expanded clone.

TRBJ2-1	few	-	TRBV7-9	TGTGCCAGCAGTCTAAACTTCATCGAGCAGTTCTTC	CASSLNFIEQFF
TRBJ1-2	-	-	TRBV3-1	TGTGCCAGCAGCCACTCCGGGGCCCATGGCTACACCTTC	CASSHSGAHGYTF
TRBJ2-3	many	TRBD2	TRBV6-2/TRBV6-3	TGTGCCAGCAGTTCACAGCGGGGGGCCCCAGATACGCAGTATTTT	CASSSQRGAPDTQYF
TRBJ2-1	-	TRBD1	TRBV19	TGTGCCAGTAGTATGGGGATGGCGACAGGGGTCAATGAGCAGTTCTTC	CASSMGMATGVNEQFF
TRBJ2-1	many	TRBD1	TRBV7-9	TGTGCCAGCAGTACCTGGACAGGGATGAACAATGAGCAGTTCTTC	CASSTWTGMNNEQFF
TRBJ2-7	few	-	TRBV6-1	TGTGCCAGCAGGGGAAACAGGGATCCGCTTTACGAGCAGTACTTC	CASRGNRDPLYEQYF
TRBJ2-5	-	-	TRBV6-2/TRBV6-3	TGTGCCAGCGGCAACGCTTACCAAGAGACCCAGTACTTC	CASGNAYQETQYF
TRBJ2-5	many	-	TRBV12-3/TRBV12-4	TGTGCCAGCAGTTTACTTTTGGGGGGGACCCAGTACTTC	CASSLLLGGTQYF
TRBJ2-6	few	TRBD1	TRBV5-1	TGCGCCAGCAGCGAGGGGGCAGGGAACTCTGGGGCCAACGTCCTGACTTTC	CASSEGAGNSGANVLTF
TRBJ2-3	-	-	TRBV11-2	TGTGCCAGCGAAAAGGGGACGACAGATACGCAGTATTTT	CASEKGTTDTQYF
TRBJ1-5	many	TRBD1	TRBV7-9	TGTGCCAGCAGCCTAGGACAGGGGTTTCAGCCCCAGCATTTT	CASSLGQGFQPQHF
TRBJ1-5	few	-	TRBV29-1	TGCAGCGCCGGGGGGAGCCACGAGCCCCAGCATTTT	CSAGGSHEPQHF
TRBJ1-1	few	TRBD1	TRBV19	TGTGCCAGTAGTCCTCGGGACAGGGACTCGTTCGCTGAAGCTTTCTTT	CASSPRDRDSFAEAFF
TRBJ2-7	-	-	TRBV5-1	TGCGCCTCTCAGGGGCTACTCTCCTACGAGCAGTACTTC	CASQGLLSYEQYF
TRBJ2-7	-	-	TRBV5-1	TGCGCCAGCAGCGCGACCCCGGGACAAGGCGATTACGAGCAGTACTTC	CASSATPGQGDYEQYF
TRBJ1-6	few	TRBD1	TRBV6-5	TGTGCCAGCAGTTACGACAGGGGAGGGGGTTCACCCCTCCACTTT	CASSYDRGGGSPLHF
TRBJ2-3	few	TRBD2	TRBV6-1	TGTGCCAGCAGCCCGGGGGGGCTCACAGATACGCAGTATTTT	CASSPGGLTDTQYF
TRBJ1-2	few	-	TRBV5-1	TGCGCCAGCAGCTCCGACACGAACTATGGCTACACCTTC	CASSSDTNYGYTF
TRBJ1-1	many	-	TRBV12-3/TRBV12-4	TGTGCCAGCAGCCGTGGGTGGGGCACTGAAGCTTTCTTT	CASSRGWGTEAFF
TRBJ1-1	many	-	TRBV2	TGTGCCAGCAGTCCTCGACAGGTTAGGGACACTGAAGCTTTCTTT	CASSPRQVRDTEAFF
TRBJ2-5	-	TRBD2	TRBV6-5	TGTGCCAGCAGTTTGCGGACTAGCGGCGAGACCCAGTACTTC	CASSLRTSGETQYF
TRBJ2-5	-	-	TRBV4-2	TGTGCCAGCAGCCGATCCGGGACAAGGGAGGAGACCCAGTACTTC	CASSRSGTREETQYF
TRBJ1-5	-	TRBD1	TRBV15	TGTGCCACCAGCCTACGGACAGGGGGTATCAATCAGCCCCAGCATTTT	CATSLRTGGINQPQHF
TRBJ1-1	-	TRBD1	TRBV6-1	TGTGCCAGCACCCAGGGGGGGGAGGGCAACACTGAAGCTTTCTTT	CASTQGGEGNTEAFF
TRBJ2-5	many	-	TRBV2	TGTGCCACCCAGGATGCTGGAGAGACCCAGTACTTC	CATQDAGETQYF
TRBJ2-7	-	-	TRBV7-9	TGTGCCAGCAGCGCCAAGCTAGGGTTCTACGAGCAGTACTTC	CASSAKLGFYEQYF
TRBJ1-5	few	-	TRBV5-1	TGCGCCAGCAGCTTTGGGCCGAGAAGTCGGCCCCAGCATTTT	CASSFGPRSRPQHF
TRBJ1-2	-	-	TRBV5-6	TGTGCCAGCAGCGACGCAGGGAGGACTTATGGCTACACCTTC	CASSDAGRTYGYTF
TRBJ1-1	many	-	TRBV2	TGTGCCAGCCGATACGGGATCACTGAAGCTTTCTTT	CASRYGITEAFF
TRBJ2-6	few	-	TRBV6-5	TGTGCCACTCAGGAGGGGGCTGGGGCCAACGTCCTGACTTTC	CATQEGAGANVLTF
TRBJ1-3	-	-	TRBV20-1	TGCAGTGCCTTATTCCCACTGTCAGGCACCTCTGGAAACACCATATATTTT	CSALFPLSGTSGNTIYF
TRBJ2-1	-	-	TRBV3-1	TGTGCCAGCAGCCAGGGTCATGGGGTGTCGTCCTTC	CASSQGHGVSSF
TRBJ2-1	few	TRBD2	TRBV4-3	TGCGCCAGCAGCCAAGTTAGTAGCGGGGGGATGTTAATAGAGCAGTTCTTC	CASSQVSSGGMLIEQFF
TRBJ1-2	-	-	TRBV5-4	TGTGCCAGCAGCCTGAAGGATTCGGGCTATGGCTACACCTTC	CASSLKDSGYGYTF
TRBJ2-1	few	-	TRBV7-8	TGTGCCAGCAGCTTAGTAGTTCGATCATCGAAAAAGACGGACAATGAGCAGTTCTTC	CASSLVVRSSKKTDNEQFF
TRBJ2-3	few	TRBD2	TRBV6-1	TGTGCCAGCAGGAATCTAGCGGGTAGCACAGATACGCAGTATTTT	CASRNLAGSTDTQYF
TRBJ1-1	-	TRBD1	TRBV20-1	TGCAGTGCAAGAACAGGGGGTTACACTGAAGCTTTCTTT	CSARTGGYTEAFF
TRBJ2-5	-	-	TRBV7-6	TGTGCCAGCAGCTCAGAAGGGGAGGCCCAGTACTTC	CASSSEGEAQYF
TRBJ1-1	-	-	TRBV6-1	TGTGCCAGCAGTCCAGGGTACACTGAAGCTTTCTTT	CASSPGYTEAFF